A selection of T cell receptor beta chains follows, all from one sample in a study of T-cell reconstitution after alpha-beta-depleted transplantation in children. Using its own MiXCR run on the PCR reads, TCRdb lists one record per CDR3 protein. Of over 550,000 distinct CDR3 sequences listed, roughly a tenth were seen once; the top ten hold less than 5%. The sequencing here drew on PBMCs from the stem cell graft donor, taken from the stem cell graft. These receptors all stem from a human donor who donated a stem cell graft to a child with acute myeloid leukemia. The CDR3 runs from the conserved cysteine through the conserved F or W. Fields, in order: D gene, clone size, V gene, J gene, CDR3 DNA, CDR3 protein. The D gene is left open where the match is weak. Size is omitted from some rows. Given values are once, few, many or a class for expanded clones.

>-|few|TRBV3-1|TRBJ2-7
TGTGCCAGCAGCCAAGTTGAGCGGCCCTACGAGCAGTACTTC
CASSQVERPYEQYF
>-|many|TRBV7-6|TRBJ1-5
TGTGCCAGCAGCCCGGGACTGAGTAATCAGCCCCAGCATTTT
CASSPGLSNQPQHF
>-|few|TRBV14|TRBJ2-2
TGTGCCAGCAGCCAAGCGTCTGTCGGGGAGCTGTTTTTT
CASSQASVGELFF
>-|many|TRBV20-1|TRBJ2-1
TGCAGTGCTAGAGGCGGTAGTCTTGAGTTCTTC
CSARGGSLEFF
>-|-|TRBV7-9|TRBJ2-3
TGTGCCAGCAGCTTAGATGTGCGCAGCACAGATACGCAGTATTTT
CASSLDVRSTDTQYF
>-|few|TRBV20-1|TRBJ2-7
TGCAGTGCTAGAGGGGGACCGGGTTCCTACGAGCAGTACTTC
CSARGGPGSYEQYF
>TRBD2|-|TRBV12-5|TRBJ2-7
TGTGCTAGTGGTTCGGGACTAGCGGGCCTCTCCTACGAGCAGTACTTC
CASGSGLAGLSYEQYF
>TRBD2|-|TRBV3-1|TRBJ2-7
TGTGCCAGCAGCCAACAAGCGGGAGACTCCTACGAGCAGTACTTC
CASSQQAGDSYEQYF
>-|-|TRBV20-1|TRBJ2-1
TGCAGTGCCCAACGGAGCTCCTACAATGAGCAGTTCTTC
CSAQRSSYNEQFF
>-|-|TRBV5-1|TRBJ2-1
TGCGCCAGCAGCGGCTCCTTGGACTCCTACAATGAGCAGTTCTTC
CASSGSLDSYNEQFF
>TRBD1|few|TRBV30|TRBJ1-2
TGTGCCTGGAGAGGACAGGGACGCTATGGCTACACCTTC
CAWRGQGRYGYTF
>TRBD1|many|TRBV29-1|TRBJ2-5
TGCAGCGTTGTGGGACAGACCCAAGAGACCCAGTACTTC
CSVVGQTQETQYF
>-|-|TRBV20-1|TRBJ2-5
TGCAGTGCTAGAGATCCCCCGCGGCCCGGGGCCCAGTACTTC
CSARDPPRPGAQYF
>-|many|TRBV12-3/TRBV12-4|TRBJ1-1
TGTGCCAGCAGTTTAGGCAAGAACACTGAAGCTTTCTTT
CASSLGKNTEAFF
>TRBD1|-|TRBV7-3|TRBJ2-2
TGTGCCAGCAGCCCCGGACAGGGAGAAACCGGGGAGCTGTTTTTT
CASSPGQGETGELFF
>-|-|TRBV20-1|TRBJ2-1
TGCAGTGCCCCTCTAACGGTCTCCTACAATGAGCAGTTCTTC
CSAPLTVSYNEQFF
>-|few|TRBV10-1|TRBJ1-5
TGCGCCAGCAGTGGGGTCCCGGGTGGGCGCCACAATCAGCCCCAGCATTTT
CASSGVPGGRHNQPQHF
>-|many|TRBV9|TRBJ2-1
TGTGCCAGCAGCGTAGGACCGGGAGAGGATGAGCAGTTCTTC
CASSVGPGEDEQFF
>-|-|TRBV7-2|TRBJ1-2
TGTGCCAGCAGCTGGGACCTAGGGGGTGGCTATGGCTACACCTTC
CASSWDLGGGYGYTF
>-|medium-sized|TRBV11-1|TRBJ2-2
TGTGCCAGCAGTCAGAAGAACACCGGGGAGCTGTTTTTT
CASSQKNTGELFF
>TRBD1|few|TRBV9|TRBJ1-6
TGTGCCAGCAGCGCCCAAACAGGGGTTGGCTATAATTCACCCCTCCACTTT
CASSAQTGVGYNSPLHF
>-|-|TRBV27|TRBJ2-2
TGTGCCAGCAGTCCCCTCACAGGGCCCCCCGGGGAGCTGTTTTTT
CASSPLTGPPGELFF
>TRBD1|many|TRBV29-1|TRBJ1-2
TGCAGCGTGGAAGGGACAGGCTCTACAAACTATGGCTACACCTTC
CSVEGTGSTNYGYTF
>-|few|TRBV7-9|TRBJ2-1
TGTGCCAGCAGCCCTACCGGACTCCACTCTTACAATGAGCAGTTCTTC
CASSPTGLHSYNEQFF
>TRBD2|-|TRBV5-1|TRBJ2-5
TGCGCCAGCAGCTTTAGCGGGATCCAAGAGACCCAGTACTTC
CASSFSGIQETQYF
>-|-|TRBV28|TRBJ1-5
TGTGCCAGCAGTACCCAAAGTAGCAATCAGCCCCAGCATTTT
CASSTQSSNQPQHF
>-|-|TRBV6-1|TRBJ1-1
TGTGCCAGCAGTGAGCCAGGGATGAACACTGAAGCTTTCTTT
CASSEPGMNTEAFF
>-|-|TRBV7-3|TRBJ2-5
TGTGCCAGCAGCTCGCAGTACCAAGAGACCCAGTACTTC
CASSSQYQETQYF
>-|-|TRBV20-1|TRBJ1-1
TGCAGTGCTAGAGATGTAAAGGCGGTTGAGATGAACACTGAAGCTTTCTTT
CSARDVKAVEMNTEAFF
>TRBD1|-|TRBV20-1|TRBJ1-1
TGCAGTGCTAGAGAGGGACAGTACGGTGAAGCTTTCTTT
CSAREGQYGEAFF
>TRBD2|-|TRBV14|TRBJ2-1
TGTGCCAGCAGCCAAATCCGACTAGCGGGATACTACAATGAGCAGTTCTTC
CASSQIRLAGYYNEQFF
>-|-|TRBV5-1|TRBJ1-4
TGCGCCAGCAGCCGGGTCGGGACGCCTGAGGAAAAACTGTTTTTT
CASSRVGTPEEKLFF
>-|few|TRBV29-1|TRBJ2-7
TGCAGCGTTGGATCGGGGGCCCTATCCTACGAGCAGTACTTC
CSVGSGALSYEQYF
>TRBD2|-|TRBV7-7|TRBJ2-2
TGTGCTAGCAGCTTAGAGCTAGCGGGAGGGCCGGTGTCGACCGGGGAGCTGTTTTTT
CASSLELAGGPVSTGELFF
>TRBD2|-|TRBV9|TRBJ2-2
TGTGCCAGCAATCCAGCGGGAGGGAACACCGGGGAGCTGTTTTTT
CASNPAGGNTGELFF
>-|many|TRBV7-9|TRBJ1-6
TGTGCCAGCAGCTCCGCAACGACAAAGGGGGGTTCACCCCTCCACTTT
CASSSATTKGGSPLHF
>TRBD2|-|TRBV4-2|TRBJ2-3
TGTGCCAGCAGCCAACCCGGACTAGCGGCGGCAGATACGCAGTATTTT
CASSQPGLAAADTQYF
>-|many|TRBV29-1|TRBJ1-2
TGCAGCGTTGATAAATCACAGGGAGGCTACACCTTC
CSVDKSQGGYTF
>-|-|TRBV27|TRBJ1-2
TGTGCCAGCAGTTTGGTGGGGGATGCCTATGGCTACACCTTC
CASSLVGDAYGYTF
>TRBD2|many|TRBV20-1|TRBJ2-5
TGCAGTGCTAGAGTCCTAGCGGGAGGCTGGGCAGAGACCCAGTACTTC
CSARVLAGGWAETQYF
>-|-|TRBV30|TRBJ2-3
TGTGCCTGGAGAGCCGGTGGGGGTCCAGATACGCAGTATTTT
CAWRAGGGPDTQYF
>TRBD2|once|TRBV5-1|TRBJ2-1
TGCGCCAGCAGCTTGGTACTAGCGGGACCATACAATGTGCAGTTCTTC
CASSLVLAGPYNVQFF
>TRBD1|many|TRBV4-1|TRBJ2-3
TGCGCCAGCAGCCTAGGGGGCCAGGCGGATACAGATACGCAGTATTTT
CASSLGGQADTDTQYF
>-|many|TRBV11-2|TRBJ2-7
TGTGCCAGCAGCTTAGAGGCCCCTCCCGAGCAGTACTTC
CASSLEAPPEQYF
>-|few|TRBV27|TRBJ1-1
TGTGCCAGCAGTTCTATCTTGAACACTGAAGCTTTCTTT
CASSSILNTEAFF
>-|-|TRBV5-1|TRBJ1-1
TGCGCCAGCAGACGTCAGGAGAACACTGAAGCTTTCTTT
CASRRQENTEAFF
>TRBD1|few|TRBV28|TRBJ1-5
TGTGCCAGCAGTCCCAGGACAGGGTGGCGGAGCAATCAGCCCCAGCATTTT
CASSPRTGWRSNQPQHF
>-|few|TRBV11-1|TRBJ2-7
TGTGCCAGCAGCTTAGCGCCGACAAGCGACCACGAGCAGTACTTC
CASSLAPTSDHEQYF
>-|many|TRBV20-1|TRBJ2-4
TGCAGTGCTTTTCCCCTGAACGGAGAAAACATTCAGTACTTC
CSAFPLNGENIQYF
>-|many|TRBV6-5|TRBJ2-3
TGTGCCAGCAGTTATTTTGACGGGAAGACAGATACGCAGTATTTT
CASSYFDGKTDTQYF
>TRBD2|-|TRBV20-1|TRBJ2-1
TGCAGTGCTAGAGCCCTAGCGGGTTTCTACAATGAGCAGTTCTTC
CSARALAGFYNEQFF